The 12 T cell receptor beta chains listed next were all sequenced from one sample in a study of beta chain features in type 1 diabetes. The authors reverse transcribed all of the isolated RNA, so sequencing captured expressed TCRB transcripts. Profiled with immunoSEQ multiplex PCR; TCRdb holds only in-frame clones, not every one. The data hold under 150,000 clones, with around 50% observed a single time. Sample: Tregs from blood. These receptors were taken from a man aged 18 to 29 in good health.

This chain links TRBV28 with TRBJ2-7; 7 nucleotides align to TRBD1. Losses at the gene ends were 3 bases for V and 5 bases for J; bases not matched to a gene: 10. Germline-derived CDR1 and CDR2 are MDHEN and SYDVKM. This CDR3 contains 15 residues. CDR3 protein: CASSFERGRLDEQYF. The CDR3 DNA follows: TGTGCCAGCAGTTTTGAGAGGGGGCGCCTAGACGAGCAGTACTTC.

This chain joins TRBV7-9 and TRBJ1-1; 10 nucleotides agree with TRBD1. With V trimmed by 5 bases and J by 5 bases, 8 bases remained unmatched. The germline CDR1 and CDR2 sequences are SEHNR and FQNEAQ (reference sequence). This CDR3 spans 15 amino acids. The CDR3 region is CASSVWGQGRTEAFF. CDR3 nucleotide sequence: TGTGCCAGCAGCGTATGGGGACAGGGGAGAACTGAAGCTTTCTTT.

The chain recombines TRBV6-5 with TRBJ2-7; 16 nucleotides match TRBD2. The CDR3 length is 15 residues. Unmatched junction bases numbered 5, after V lost 5 bases and J lost 7 bases. Germline CDR1 MNHEY, CDR2 SVGAGI. In nucleotides, the CDR3 is TGTGCCAGCAGTCCCGGGACTAGCGGGAGGGTTGAGCAGTACTTC. It yields the protein CASSPGTSGRVEQYF.

The gene calls are TRBV7-9 and TRBJ2-2; 7 bases map to TRBD1. The junction had 9 bases not matched to a gene; V was cut back by 3 bases and J by 2 bases. The CDR3 length is 17 residues. CDR1 is SEHNR and CDR2 is FQNEAQ in the germline V gene (reference sequence). Written as DNA, the CDR3 is TGTGCCAGCAGCTTTTTATTCCAGGGGGTAAACACCGGGGAGCTGTTTTTT. It specifies CASSFLFQGVNTGELFF. Together with reference TRBV7-9 and TRBJ2-2, the CDR3 gives the full variable domain: DTGVSQNPRHKITKRGQNVTFRCDPISEHNRLYWYRQTLGQGPEFLTYFQNEAQLEKSRLLSDRFSAERPKGSFSTLEIQRTEQGDSAMYLCASSFLFQGVNTGELFFGEGSRLTVL.

This clone was detected a few times. The V call is TRBV5-1, the J call TRBJ1-1; TRBD1 matches 10 bases. J lost 1 base, V lost 0 bases, and 9 bases had no gene match. This CDR3 has 18 amino acids. The V gene's germline CDR1 is SGHRS and CDR2 YFSETQ. CDR3 DNA: TGCGCCAGCAGCTTGGGGTCTTGGACAGGGGGGCCGAACACTGAAGCTTTCTTT. It encodes CASSLGSWTGGPNTEAFF.

The J gene is TRBJ2-2, the V gene TRBV10-3, with 9 nucleotides matching TRBD1. This CDR3 contains 14 residues. V lost 11 bases and J lost 1; bases outside the gene matches: 5. Germline CDR1 is ENHRY and CDR2 is SYGVKD. CDR3 DNA sequence: TGTGCCTCGCGGACAGGGGTGAACACCGGGGAGCTGTTTTTT. Translating it yields CASRTGVNTGELFF.

The rearrangement joins TRBV6-5 to TRBJ2-2; the D gene is possibly TRBD2 (7 bases). Germline V gene sequence: CDR1 MNHEY, CDR2 SVGAGI. There are 16 residues in the CDR3. Between the trimmed V and J ends, which lost 4 bases and 0 bases, there was a span of 12 bases. The DNA of the CDR3 is TGTGCCAGCAGTTCCCCGGGGGGCCCGAACACCGGGGAGCTGTTTTTT. This gives the protein CASSSPGGPNTGELFF.

The chain joins TRBV7-2 to TRBJ1-1; D unclear. Germline CDR1 is SGHTA and CDR2 is FQGNSA. The CDR3 contains 16 residues. The V gene lost 2 bases and the J gene lost 1 base, with 14 bases spanning the gap. The CDR3 sequence is CASSLRGTQPNTEAFF. The CDR3 DNA sequence: TGTGCCAGCAGCTTACGAGGCACCCAGCCGAACACTGAAGCTTTCTTT.

About this clone itself: Other DNA sequences in this specimen translate into the identical CDR3. V is TRBV7-2 and J is TRBJ2-7; a weak D match, TRBD2 (6 bases). CDR3 length: 14 residues. The germline V gene has CDR1 SGHTA and CDR2 FQGNSA. The V gene lost 1 base and the J gene lost 2 bases, with 9 bases spanning the gap. The CDR3 DNA follows: TGTGCCAGCAGCTTAGTGGGGGGACCCTACGAGCAGTACTTC. Amino acids: CASSLVGGPYEQYF.

This clone has a handful of counts. The chain joins TRBV9 to TRBJ2-2, with D perhaps matching TRBD2 (6 bases). The CDR3 spans 16 residues. Per the germline V gene, CDR1 is SGDLS and CDR2 is YYNGEE. V was pared by 4 bases and J by 5 bases, with 18 bases between. As DNA, the CDR3 is TGTGCCAGCAGCCCGAGGACGGGGGTTGGGACCGGGGAGCTGTTTTTT. This sequence encodes CASSPRTGVGTGELFF.

The DNA of the CDR3 is TGTGCCAGCAGTAGGGGATCGCTAGCGGGGAGCACAGATACGCAGTATTTT. It encodes CASSRGSLAGSTDTQYF. This rearrangement joins TRBV27 to TRBJ2-3, with TRBD2 identical over 9 bases. CDR3 length: 17 amino acids. CDR1 MNHEY and CDR2 SMNVEV come from the germline V gene (reference sequence). V was pared by 5 bases and J by 0 bases, with 9 bases of the junction left unmatched.

This clone was counted a single time. The genes are TRBV6-5 and TRBJ1-6; unclear D gene. The germline V gene encodes CDR1 MNHEY and CDR2 SVGAGI. The V end lost 8 bases, the J end lost 7 bases, and 12 bases lay between the germline ends. CDR3 length: 13 amino acids. CDR3 nucleotide sequence: TGTGCCAGCCGGGGTTACGGCAATTCACCCCTCCACTTT. Amino acid sequence: CASRGYGNSPLHF.